Listed below are T cell receptor beta chains from one sample, sequenced in a study of T cells expressing NK-cell markers. TCRdb reprocessed the 5' RACE reads and stores each CDR3 protein as one record, lacking DNA. This repertoire includes hundreds of thousands of distinct CDR3 sequences. Sequenced: blood T cells: a sorted CD56 or NKG2C T cell subset, CD4+ or CD8+ T cells, or bulk PBMC T cells (not recorded which). These receptors all stem from a woman aged 18 to 75 in good health. Each CDR3 is given with its conserved first and last residue.

v_call	j_call	cdr3_aa
TRBV29-1	TRBJ2-7	CSVDPPGLAGAGREQYF
TRBV5-6	TRBJ2-5	CASSLDWARGTQYF
TRBV20-1	TRBJ2-2	CSARGGGRGATGELFF
TRBV6-5	TRBJ2-5	CASKQGETQYF
TRBV7-2	TRBJ2-6	CASSLQAGTGANVLTF
TRBV5-1	TRBJ2-3	CASSYGLNTQYF
TRBV20-1	TRBJ1-4	CSAYTTGPGKLFF
TRBV5-1	TRBJ2-5	CASNTGGKETQYF
TRBV20-1	TRBJ2-1	CSANPLGRNNEQFF
TRBV7-3	TRBJ2-1	CASSLNPSDRYKFF
TRBV19	TRBJ2-5	CASSIGTTPETQYF
TRBV20-1	TRBJ2-5	CSAHPKGETQYF
TRBV21-1	TRBJ2-2	CASSRPPGLAGPPSNTGELFF
TRBV29-1	TRBJ2-2	CSVGGTTNTGELFF
TRBV7-3	TRBJ2-5	CASSLVSSETQYF
TRBV10-3	TRBJ2-5	CAIRPGLAREETQYF
TRBV20-1	TRBJ2-7	CSATDGSSSYEQYF